This T cell receptor (beta chain) is from a study of cytomegalovirus exposure and HLA in healthy donors. Study-wide context: Some 90 million unique TCRs from HLA-typed donors were held in an early data release. Study observations and caveats: The records held CMV serostatus as the only immune exposure information.

At sampling all donors were nominally healthy, likely with unrecorded immune exposures. About this clone: Its target is unknown.

The CDR3 totals 15 residues. V lost 2 bases, J lost 5 bases, and 5 bases stayed unmatched. The germline V gene encodes CDR1 SGHTA and CDR2 FQGNSA. The PCR had 60 Vbeta and 13 Jbeta primers. Methods used by the authors: Approximately 11 million of tens of millions of unique TCR beta chains were shared, per a later count. Profiled with immunoSEQ multiplex PCR; TCRdb holds only in-frame clones, not every one. V, J and clone size reflect that table, while D and trimming were determined from the DNA. Here the sample spans around 200,000 clones, 70% to 80% being singletons. The J gene is TRBJ2-3, the V gene TRBV7-2, with TRBD1 matching 9 bases. The sample taken for sequencing was PBMCs. The TCR originated in a woman aged 55-75 years in good health and CMV-seropositive. CDR3: CASSLSTGGQDTQYF. The DNA for the CDR3 is TGTGCCAGCAGCTTAAGTACAGGGGGCCAAGATACGCAGTATTTT. Variable domain in full (rest from reference TRBV7-2 and TRBJ2-3): GAGVSQSPSNKVTEKGKDVELRCDPISGHTALYWYRQSLGQGLEFLIYFQGNSAPDKSGLPSDRFSAERTGGSVSTLTIQRTQQEDSAVYLCASSLSTGGQDTQYFGPGTRLTVL.